The T cell receptor beta chain described here comes from a study of response to subunit inactivated influenza vaccine. TCRdb reprocessed the RT-PCR reads via MiXCR and lists one record per CDR3 protein. The sample includes over 750,000 distinct CDR3 sequences, 21% of them seen just once. V trimming: 7 bases; J trimming: 5 bases; junction bases outside the gene matches: 9. Germline lookup yields CDR1 SGHRS and CDR2 YFSETQ. This CDR3 comprises 14 residues. This clonotype was observed a few times. Its antigen is not identified. Notes on the study in general: The authors suggested that every seasonal influenza vaccination recruits few new T cells.

The receptor was isolated from a man aged 45 to 65 who received an inactivated influenza vaccine. The sequenced sample was PBMCs from blood, obtained around 5 days after vaccination. The chain carries TRBV5-1 and TRBJ2-5; TRBD2 agrees at 9 bases. CDR3: CASGYGLAGETQYF. CDR3 sequence (DNA): TGCGCCAGCGGCTATGGGCTAGCGGGGGAGACCCAGTACTTC.